The 11 T cell receptor beta chains in this list originate from one sample, sequenced in a study of immune characterization of retroperitoneal liposarcoma (dated by TCRdb to the late 2010s). The library was generated by PCR. Sequenced using a NextSeq 500. Starting from the raw public reads, TCRdb applied fastp trimming at Q25, assembled clones with MiXCR and retained in-frame beta chains. Each CDR3 protein appears once, grouped with its most common genes and DNA. The sample contains 10,000 to 12,000 distinct CDR3 sequences, 25% to 35% of them found a single time. Approximately 8.5% of the sample lies in the top ten. The sequencing input was tumor tissue. The receptors here all came from a male donor with retroperitoneal liposarcoma.

The CDR3 nucleotides are TGTGCCAGCAGCTCAGGACTAGCGGGACATTTTGAGCAGTACTTC. Encoded protein: CASSSGLAGHFEQYF. V gene TRBV5-6 combines with J gene TRBJ2-7; 12 bases line up with TRBD2. Losses at the gene ends were 3 bases for V and 7 bases for J; bases not matched to a gene: 8. In germline, CDR1 is SGHDT, CDR2 YYEEEE. This CDR3 spans 15 amino acids.

By proportion, this clonotype is medium-sized. The chain combines TRBV6-1 with TRBJ2-7; D is perhaps TRBD1 (6 bases). The CDR3 consists of 14 residues. V was cut by 2 bases and J by 3 bases, with 11 bases left in between. CDR1 is MNHNS, CDR2 SASEGT, per germline. The CDR3 loop is CASSEYGTNYEQYF. The CDR3 DNA follows: TGTGCCAGCAGTGAATATGGGACAAACTACGAGCAGTACTTC.

The J gene is TRBJ2-1, the V gene TRBV27; D unresolved. The J call may be in error: the DNA end matches TRBJ2-7 better. CDR1 and CDR2 from the germline V gene are MNHEY and SMNVEV (reference sequence). This CDR3 spans 13 amino acids. The CDR3 spells CASRESSYNEQYF. The CDR3, as DNA: TGTGCCAGCAGGGAGAGCTCCTACAATGAGCAGTACTTC.

J is TRBJ1-2 and V is TRBV6-6; D not resolved. V lost 2 bases and J lost 4, with 5 bases in between. The CDR3 runs to 12 residues. CDR1 and CDR2 (germline): MNHNY, SVGAGI (reference sequence). CDR3 residues: CASSYGPYGYTF. Here the CDR3 DNA reads TGTGCCAGCAGTTACGGACCCTATGGCTACACCTTC.

The chain combines TRBV30 with TRBJ1-4; 10 bases align to TRBD1. The CDR3 runs 18 residues. V lost 3 bases and J lost 5; bases outside the gene matches: 15. Germline CDR1 is GTSNPN and CDR2 is SVGIG (reference sequence). The CDR3 reads CAWSLTRDRGRGNEKLFF. The CDR3, as DNA: TGTGCCTGGAGCCTTACCCGGGACAGGGGTCGGGGCAATGAAAAACTGTTTTTT.

This clonotype was seen at least ten times. This rearrangement joins TRBV7-2 to TRBJ2-4, with 8 bases identical to TRBD1. Germline V CDR1 and CDR2: SGHTA, FQGNSA. The trim removed 6 bases at V and 16 bases at J, leaving 8 bases unmatched. The CDR3 runs 11 residues. The CDR3 is CASRTDRVQYF. Here the CDR3 DNA reads TGTGCCAGCAGGACGGACAGGGTCCAATACTTC.

The chain recombines TRBV27 with TRBJ2-4, with D possibly called TRBD1 or TRBD2 (5 bases each). The tail of the sequence fits TRBJ2-5 better, so the J call may be wrong. The CDR3 loop spans 16 amino acids. The germline CDR1 and CDR2 sequences are MNHEY and SMNVEV (reference sequence). The CDR3 spells CASRALPGALVETQYF. Written as DNA, the CDR3 is TGTGCCAGCAGGGCACTGCCCGGGGCTTTGGTAGAGACCCAGTACTTC.

This CDR3 is CASSYSFSGANVLTF. The CDR3 DNA reads TGTGCCAGCAGTTATTCCTTCTCTGGGGCCAACGTCCTGACTTTC. The chain uses TRBV6-9 and TRBJ2-6; D is ambiguous. V dropped 0 bases and J dropped 0 bases, with 3 bases sitting between them. This CDR3 is 15 amino acids long. The germline CDR1 and CDR2 sequences are MNHGY and SVAAGI.

In its sample, this clonotype ranks as medium-sized. V is TRBV7-2 and J is TRBJ2-1; no clear D. The end of the DNA fits TRBJ2-7 better, so the J call may be wrong. The V gene's germline CDR1 is SGHTA and CDR2 FQGNSA. The CDR3 sequence is 12 residues long. Here the CDR3 reads CASSLAGDEQYF. CDR3 nucleotide sequence: TGTGCCAGCAGCTTAGCTGGGGATGAGCAGTACTTC.

V usage is TRBV6-1 and J usage is TRBJ2-1; no clear D. The end of the DNA is better explained by TRBJ2-7, so the J call may be wrong. The CDR3 contains 11 residues. Germline CDR1 is MNHNS and CDR2 is SASEGT. In DNA, the CDR3 is TGTGCCAGCAGTTATGCGGATGAGCAGTACTTC. Translation gives CASSYADEQYF.

This chain links TRBV12-3 or TRBV12-4 with TRBJ1-1; 8 nucleotides agree with TRBD1. Trimming removed 5 bases from V and 1 base from J; junction bases left unmatched: 9. This CDR3 has 16 residues. The DNA for the CDR3 is TGTGCCAGCAGTCCAAACAGGGGGAGACGGAACACTGAAGCTTTCTTT. Encoded protein: CASSPNRGRRNTEAFF.